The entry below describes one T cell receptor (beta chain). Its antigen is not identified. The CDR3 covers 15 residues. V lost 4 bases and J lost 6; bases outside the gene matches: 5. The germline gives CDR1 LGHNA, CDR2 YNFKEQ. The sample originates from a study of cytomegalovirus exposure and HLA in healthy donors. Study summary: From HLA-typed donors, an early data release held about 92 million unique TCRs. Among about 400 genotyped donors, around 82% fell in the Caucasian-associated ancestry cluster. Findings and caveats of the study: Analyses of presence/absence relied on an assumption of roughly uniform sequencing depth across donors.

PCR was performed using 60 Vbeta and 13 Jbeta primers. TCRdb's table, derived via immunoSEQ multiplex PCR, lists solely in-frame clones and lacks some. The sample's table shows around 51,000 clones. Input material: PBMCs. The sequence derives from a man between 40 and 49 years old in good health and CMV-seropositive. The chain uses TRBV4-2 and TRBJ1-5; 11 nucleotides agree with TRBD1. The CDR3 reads CASSRTGGGLQPQHF. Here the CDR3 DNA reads TGTGCCAGCAGCCGGACAGGGGGCGGACTTCAGCCCCAGCATTTT.